A selection of T cell receptor beta chains follows, all from one sample in a study of blood T cell repertoires in COVID-19. Libraries were prepared by immunoSEQ multiplex PCR; TCRdb keeps only in-frame clonotypes and omits some of them. The top ten clones hold 15% to 20% of a sample with tens of thousands of clones, around 88% of them seen once. The sequencing input was peripheral blood. The receptors derive from a woman between 55 and 75 years old with COVID-19, enrolled during active disease. CDR3s include the opening cysteine and the closing phenylalanine or tryptophan. Where a row states a size, it is once, few, many or the class of an expanded clone; other rows omit it.

v_call,clone_size,cdr3_aa
TRBV4-3,.,CASSSNGGVDTQYF
TRBV10-3,.,CAIAPGGTGELFF
TRBV5-8,once,CASSLAPEGYTF
TRBV5-1,.,CASSPPGLAGETQYF
TRBV7-9,.,CASSTAGGISSPLHF
TRBV6-5,.,CASGSGGDTGELFF
TRBV21-1,.,CASSELRVTEAFF
TRBV11-2,.,CASSLVVAGVGDTQYF
TRBV4-2,.,CASSQGTTSLSDTQYF
TRBV7-8,.,CASSLGGQGDSPLHF
TRBV4-2,.,CASSHFLSKGRDRDVNTEAFF
TRBV7-3,.,CASSLRGQPNEKLFF
TRBV5-1,once,CASSWAPRDMNTEAFF
TRBV6-5,.,CASKGQGLFTDTQYF
TRBV12-5,once,CASGGGVSSTDTQYF
TRBV5-1,once,CASSLSLRVAENTGELFF
TRBV9,.,CASSVLSSGDNEQFF
TRBV2,once,CASTPRENQPQHF
TRBV5-1,once,CASSLERSNEKLFF
TRBV6-2/TRBV6-3,.,CASSYRLAGGYNEQFF
TRBV7-2,.,CASSLVGGIAKNIQYF
TRBV29-1,.,CSVGGWGRGNEKLFF
TRBV4-2,.,CASQRGDQETQYF